One sample yielded the 12 T cell receptor beta chains listed below, sequenced in a study of cytomegalovirus exposure and HLA in healthy donors. PCR used 60 Vbeta primers and 13 Jbeta primers. Repertoires were generated with immunoSEQ multiplex PCR, while TCRdb's copy carries only in-frame clones and drops some. Of 250,000 to 350,000 clones in the sample, roughly 89% were seen once. The sample comprised PBMCs. Receptors were obtained from a man aged 40-49 years in good health and CMV-seropositive.

This CDR3 reads CASSWGLVNEQFF. The CDR3 DNA is TGTGCCAGCAGTTGGGGACTAGTAAATGAGCAGTTCTTC. The rearrangement links TRBV27 to TRBJ2-1; 8 nucleotides match TRBD2. V lost 4 bases and J lost 7; bases outside the gene matches: 3. Germline CDR1 and CDR2: MNHEY and SMNVEV (reference sequence). CDR3 length: 13 amino acids.

There are a few counts of this clone. The genes are TRBV5-1 and TRBJ2-6, with TRBD1 matching over 7 bases. V shed 4 bases and J 2 bases; nucleotides not matched to a gene: 3. Germline V lookup: CDR1 SGHRS, CDR2 YFSETQ. The CDR3 runs to 15 residues. CDR3 DNA sequence: TGCGCCAGCAGCGACGACAGGGCTGGGGCCAACGTCCTGACTTTC. Translated, it gives CASSDDRAGANVLTF.

This clone came up once. The chain carries TRBV11-1 and TRBJ1-4, with D possibly matching TRBD1 (5 bases). This CDR3 is 16 amino acids long. V was shortened by 4 bases and J by 5 bases, with 17 bases between the two germline ends. Germline loops: CDR1 SGHAT, CDR2 FQDESV (reference sequence). CDR3 region: CASSSRPPGQNEKLFF. In nucleotides, the CDR3 is TGTGCCAGCAGCTCGAGGCCCCCAGGGCAAAATGAAAAACTGTTTTTT.

The rearrangement joins TRBV28 to TRBJ2-7; D gene ambiguous. V gave up 7 bases and J gave up 2 bases, with 12 bases separating them. CDR3 length: 13 residues. Germline V gene lookup returns CDR1 MDHEN and CDR2 SYDVKM. CDR3 amino acids: CASNPMAPYEQYF. DNA for the CDR3: TGTGCCAGCAACCCAATGGCCCCCTACGAGCAGTACTTC.

Turning to this clone: The junction departs from the called germline gene at one end, perhaps through a read error. This chain uses TRBV7-7 with TRBJ2-5; 12 nucleotides agree with TRBD2. This CDR3 contains 17 residues. Germline V gives CDR1 SSHAT, CDR2 FNYEAQ (reference sequence). The CDR3 loop reads CASSARRSLAGGETQYF. The CDR3 DNA follows: TGTGCTAGCAGCGCCCGAAGGAGTCTAGCGGGAGGGGAGACCCAGTACTTC. Full variable domain (remainder filled in from reference TRBV7-7 and TRBJ2-5): GAGVSQSPRYKVTKRGQDVTLRCDPISSHATLYWYQQALGQGPEFLTYFNYEAQPDKSGLPSDRFSAERPEGSISTLTIQRTEQRDSAMYRCASSARRSLAGGETQYFGPGTRLLVL.

This chain links TRBV7-2 with TRBJ1-5; D might be TRBD1 (5 bases). V lost 1 base and J 6 bases, leaving 13 bases between the germline ends. Germline V lookup: CDR1 SGHTA, CDR2 FQGNSA. The CDR3 loop spans 15 amino acids. Here the CDR3 DNA reads TGTGCCAGCAGCTTAGAGGCAGGGATGGGTCAGCCCCAGCATTTT. Translated, it gives CASSLEAGMGQPQHF. Combining the CDR3 with reference TRBV7-2 and TRBJ1-5 gives the whole variable domain GAGVSQSPSNKVTEKGKDVELRCDPISGHTALYWYRQSLGQGLEFLIYFQGNSAPDKSGLPSDRFSAERTGGSVSTLTIQRTQQEDSAVYLCASSLEAGMGQPQHFGDGTRLSIL.

The V and J genes are TRBV5-1 and TRBJ2-7; TRBD2 might be the D (5 bases). This CDR3 spans 18 amino acids. Germline V gene data show CDR1 as SGHRS and CDR2 as YFSETQ. V lost 0 bases to trimming and J lost 3 bases, with 22 bases between them. The CDR3 region is CASSLGPSSGPLSYEQYF. The CDR3 DNA reads TGCGCCAGCAGCTTGGGGCCGTCGAGCGGTCCCTTGAGCTACGAGCAGTACTTC.

CDR3 in DNA: TGTGCCAGCAGTGAATGGGCTAGCGACTCCTACGAGCAGTACTTC. Amino acids: CASSEWASDSYEQYF. The chain links TRBV2 to TRBJ2-7, with a tentative D call TRBD2 (6 bases). The ends were cut back, 2 bases at V and 0 bases at J, with 11 bases in the middle. Germline CDR1 SNHLY, CDR2 FYNNEI. CDR3 length: 15 residues.

The sample holds one count of this clone. The V and J genes are TRBV19 and TRBJ1-2; no clear D. Trimming left V 10 bases short and J 0 bases short, with 12 bases between. Germline V CDR1 and CDR2: LNHDA, SQIVND (reference sequence). This CDR3 region has 13 residues. This chain's CDR3 is CATRRGTNYGYTF. Here the CDR3 DNA reads TGTGCCACCCGACGAGGCACTAACTATGGCTACACCTTC.

The chain carries TRBV29-1 and TRBJ2-2, with 12 bases matching TRBD2. The CDR3 is made up of 17 amino acids. The V gene's germline CDR1 is SQVTM and CDR2 ANQGSEA. Losses at the gene ends were 7 bases for V and 5 bases for J; bases not matched to a gene: 14. The CDR3 protein is CSGGGLAGPGSTGELFF. In DNA form, the CDR3 reads TGCAGCGGGGGGGGACTAGCGGGTCCGGGGAGTACCGGGGAGCTGTTTTTT.

V usage is TRBV7-9 and J usage is TRBJ1-5; the D is unclear. Trimming shortened V by 5 bases and J by 2 bases, and 10 bases separated the two germline ends. The CDR3 length is 14 residues. CDR1 is SEHNR and CDR2 is FQNEAQ in the germline V gene (reference sequence). CDR3 bases: TGTGCCAGCAGCCCAGACGGAGGCAATCAGCCCCAGCATTTT. The encoded protein is CASSPDGGNQPQHF.

The chain has TRBV28 and TRBJ1-2, with 7 bases aligning to TRBD1. Germline V gives CDR1 MDHEN, CDR2 SYDVKM. The trim removed 8 bases at V and 4 bases at J, leaving 7 bases unmatched. This CDR3 region has 13 residues. CDR3 sequence (DNA): TGTGCCAGCGAAAGGGGGCGCCGCTATGGCTACACCTTC. Translation: CASERGRRYGYTF.